The 18 T cell receptor beta chains reported below all come from one sample, sequenced in a study of shared clonotypes between healthy human individuals. Produced via immunoSEQ multiplex PCR; TCRdb's table is partial and in-frame only. Altogether under 550,000 clones are present, about 96% being singletons, with the ten largest covering 0.055% to 0.075%. The sequenced sample was naive CD4+ T cells sorted from blood. Subset in this sample: CD45RA+ positively selected. Receptors were obtained from a woman between 25 and 40 years old in good health.

The rearrangement uses TRBV5-4 and TRBJ1-5, with 7 nucleotides matching TRBD1. Trimming at V came to 9 bases and at J to 6 bases, leaving 12 bases not matched to a gene. The CDR3 covers 14 residues. Germline V gene data show CDR1 as SGHNT and CDR2 as YYREEE (reference sequence). The CDR3 is CATIQRQGGQPQHF. The CDR3 nucleotides are TGTGCCACGATTCAGAGACAGGGTGGTCAGCCCCAGCATTTT. Supplemented by reference TRBV5-4 and TRBJ1-5, the full variable domain reads ETGVTQSPTHLIKTRGQQVTLRCSSQSGHNTVSWYQQALGQGPQFIFQYYREEENGRGNFPPRFSGLQFPNYSSELNVNALELDDSALYLCATIQRQGGQPQHFGDGTRLSIL.

This sequence joins TRBV19 and TRBJ2-1; D remains ambiguous. V lost 5 bases and J lost 3, with 20 bases in between. Germline V gene sequence: CDR1 LNHDA, CDR2 SQIVND (reference sequence). CDR3 size: 17 residues. The CDR3 sequence: CASSPPAVGRYYNEQFF. The CDR3 DNA reads TGTGCCAGTAGTCCCCCGGCAGTTGGGCGTTACTACAATGAGCAGTTCTTC. The whole variable domain, filled in from reference TRBV19 and TRBJ2-1, reads DGGITQSPKYLFRKEGQNVTLSCEQNLNHDAMYWYRQDPGQGLRLIYYSQIVNDFQKGDIAEGYSVSREKKESFPLTVTSAQKNPTAFYLCASSPPAVGRYYNEQFFGPGTRLTVL.

The J gene is TRBJ1-2, the V gene TRBV27, with TRBD1 as a possible D gene (5 bases). CDR1 MNHEY and CDR2 SMNVEV come from the germline V gene (reference sequence). The CDR3 is 13 amino acids. V was cut by 5 bases and J by 8 bases, with 15 bases left in between. Here the CDR3 reads CASSPGPGRGYTF. The CDR3 DNA is TGTGCCAGCAGTCCCGGACCGGGACGGGGCTACACCTTC.

The gene calls are TRBV5-1 and TRBJ2-7; perhaps TRBD1 as D (5 bases). Germline V gene sequence: CDR1 SGHRS, CDR2 YFSETQ. This CDR3 contains 15 residues. Deletions cut 2 bases from V and 8 bases from J, with 20 bases between. This CDR3 is CASSFVEQAPLKQYF. Here the CDR3 DNA reads TGCGCCAGCAGCTTCGTGGAACAGGCCCCCTTGAAGCAGTACTTC.

J is TRBJ1-1 and V is TRBV28; no definite D call. The V end was cut by 7 bases, the J end by 2 bases, with 14 bases between. The CDR3 is 14 amino acids. CDR1 and CDR2 from the germline V gene are MDHEN and SYDVKM. Here the CDR3 reads CASTLSQPNTEAFF. The CDR3 DNA reads TGTGCCAGCACCCTGAGCCAGCCTAACACTGAAGCTTTCTTT. The full variable domain, rest sourced from reference TRBV28 and TRBJ1-1, is DVKVTQSSRYLVKRTGEKVFLECVQDMDHENMFWYRQDPGLGLRLIYFSYDVKMKEKGDIPEGYSVSREKKERFSLILESASTNQTSMYLCASTLSQPNTEAFFGQGTRLTVV.

The chain couples TRBV28 to TRBJ2-7, with TRBD1 as a possible D gene (6 bases). This CDR3 has 14 residues. Per germline, CDR1 MDHEN and CDR2 SYDVKM. Trimming took 8 bases from V and 1 from J, leaving 15 bases between them. The CDR3 region is CASGGSNLSYEQYF. The CDR3 bases are TGTGCCAGCGGGGGCTCAAATCTTTCCTACGAGCAGTACTTC.

The J gene is TRBJ2-3, the V gene TRBV19, with D possibly called TRBD1 or TRBD2 (5 bases each). Per germline, CDR1 LNHDA and CDR2 SQIVND (reference sequence). The ends were cut back, 0 bases at V and 5 bases at J, with 15 bases in the middle. The CDR3 has 16 amino acids. The CDR3 DNA reads as TGTGCCAGTAGTATAGATAATCTCATTGGGGGAGATACGCAGTATTTT. This sequence encodes CASSIDNLIGGDTQYF.

Details on this clone: Different DNA sequences within this sample yield the same CDR3. The chain joins TRBV28 to TRBJ2-1; D is possibly TRBD2 (5 bases). Trimming shortened V by 3 bases and J by 3 bases, and 12 bases separated the two germline ends. This CDR3 is 15 amino acids long. Germline lookup yields CDR1 MDHEN and CDR2 SYDVKM. In DNA, the CDR3 is TGTGCCAGCAGTTTGTCGGGAAGTAGCTACAATGAGCAGTTCTTC. It specifies CASSLSGSSYNEQFF.

The CDR3 loop reads CASTPVGQGARGANVLTF. In DNA form, the CDR3 reads TGTGCCAGCACCCCCGTTGGACAGGGGGCGCGGGGGGCCAACGTCCTGACTTTC. V and J are TRBV28 and TRBJ2-6; 11 positions match TRBD1. CDR3 length equals 18 residues. Per the germline V gene, CDR1 is MDHEN and CDR2 is SYDVKM. V lost 7 bases and J lost 4; bases outside the gene matches: 12.

This clone was seen a single time. The rearrangement uses TRBV2 and TRBJ1-5, with D possibly matching TRBD1 (5 bases). This CDR3 contains 16 residues. CDR1 is SNHLY and CDR2 is FYNNEI in the germline V gene. V lost 4 bases and J 1 base, leaving 14 bases between the germline ends. The DNA for the CDR3 is TGTGCCAGCAGTGTAGGGGCAGGGCGAAGCAATCAGCCCCAGCATTTT. Its translation is CASSVGAGRSNQPQHF.

This chain joins TRBV20-1 and TRBJ1-2; the D is unclear. Trimming stripped 3 bases from V and 4 bases from J, with 6 bases between. Germline CDR1 is DFQATT and CDR2 is SNEGSKA (reference sequence). CDR3 length equals 11 residues. In DNA form, the CDR3 reads TGCAGTGCTAGTAAGGGCTATGGCTACACCTTC. The encoded protein is CSASKGYGYTF.

The chain uses TRBV11-3 and TRBJ2-1, with unresolved D. Trimming shortened V by 3 bases and J by 0 bases, and 9 bases separated the two germline ends. The CDR3 runs 15 residues. Germline V CDR1 and CDR2: SGHNT, YENEEA. The CDR3, as DNA: TGTGCCAGCAGCTTTGGGGATAGCTCCTACAATGAGCAGTTCTTC. The encoded protein is CASSFGDSSYNEQFF.

The chain joins TRBV19 to TRBJ2-6; no clear D. From germline, CDR1 is LNHDA and CDR2 SQIVND (reference sequence). The CDR3 totals 19 residues. Between the trimmed V and J ends, which lost 0 bases and 0 bases, there was a span of 15 bases. The CDR3 sequence is CASSIDTRLLHSGANVLTF. In DNA form, the CDR3 reads TGTGCCAGTAGTATAGACACTCGCCTACTGCACTCTGGGGCCAACGTCCTGACTTTC.

The chain couples TRBV5-1 to TRBJ2-7; a possible D gene is TRBD2 (6 bases). The germline V gene has CDR1 SGHRS and CDR2 YFSETQ. V shed 4 bases and J shed 4 bases, with 9 bases lying between them. The CDR3 covers 12 residues. CDR3 residues: CASSAGLYEQYF. CDR3 DNA: TGCGCCAGCAGCGCGGGACTTTACGAGCAGTACTTC. The full variable domain, in which reference TRBV5-1 and TRBJ2-7 provide the parts outside the CDR3, is KAGVTQTPRYLIKTRGQQVTLSCSPISGHRSVSWYQQTPGQGLQFLFEYFSETQRNKGNFPGRFSGRQFSNSRSEMNVSTLELGDSALYLCASSAGLYEQYFGPGTRLTVT.

The chain recombines TRBV28 with TRBJ1-1, with a possible D match to TRBD1 (6 bases). The CDR3 extends over 15 amino acids. Germline loops: CDR1 MDHEN, CDR2 SYDVKM. Trimming cost V 5 bases and J 3 bases, with 16 bases left between them. The CDR3 bases are TGTGCCAGCAGTCCCAGCGGGGGCATTTACACTGAAGCTTTCTTT. Amino acid sequence: CASSPSGGIYTEAFF.

V and J are TRBV5-1 and TRBJ2-1; D is perhaps TRBD1 (5 bases). Trimming stripped 2 bases from V and 4 bases from J, with 13 bases between. CDR3 length: 15 residues. From germline, CDR1 is SGHRS and CDR2 YFSETQ. The CDR3 here is CASSLGRAQYNEQFF. The CDR3 region has the DNA TGCGCCAGCAGCTTAGGCAGGGCTCAATACAATGAGCAGTTCTTC.

The chain uses TRBV11-2 and TRBJ1-2; no definite D call. The CDR3 has 17 residues. Germline CDR1 is SGHAT and CDR2 is FQNNGV. The V and J ends lost 0 bases and 5 bases respectively, with 19 bases between them. The CDR3 nucleotides read TGTGCCAGCAGCTTAGATTCCAGAGCCGCATACTTATATGGCTACACCTTC. This gives the protein CASSLDSRAAYLYGYTF.

The V and J genes are TRBV5-1 and TRBJ2-1; 12 bases fit TRBD1. V was pared by 3 bases and J by 8 bases, with 6 bases of the junction left unmatched. Per the germline V gene, CDR1 is SGHRS and CDR2 is YFSETQ. The CDR3 is 15 amino acids. The CDR3 loop is CASSWSGQGADEQFF. The CDR3 DNA reads as TGCGCCAGCAGCTGGTCGGGACAGGGGGCCGATGAGCAGTTCTTC.